A selection of T cell receptor beta chains follows, all from one sample in a study of cytomegalovirus exposure and HLA in healthy donors. TCRdb's copy holds only in-frame clones and misses some; the assay was immunoSEQ multiplex PCR. Here the sample spans fewer than 200,000 clones, 82% being singletons. Sequencing was done on a sample of PBMCs. Receptor source: a male donor in good health and CMV-seronegative. The CDR3 runs from the conserved cysteine through the conserved F or W. D genes are given only for firm matches. For some rows the clone size is stated as once, few or many, or as a class when expanded; others skip it.

TGTGCCAGCAGCTCCCACCAGTCGAATCGGCCCCAGCATTTT,CASSSHQSNRPQHF,NA,NA,TRBV7-9,TRBJ1-5
TGCGCCAGCAGCGCAGTACAGGGGTCTGGAACAGATACGCAGTATTTT,CASSAVQGSGTDTQYF,TRBD1,NA,TRBV5-1,TRBJ2-3
TGCGCCAGCAGCCCTAGCGGGCAAGAGACCCAGTACTTC,CASSPSGQETQYF,TRBD2,NA,TRBV4-1,TRBJ2-5
TGTGCCACCAGCAGTGACAGGGGGACTAATGAAAAACTGTTTTTT,CATSSDRGTNEKLFF,TRBD1,NA,TRBV15,TRBJ1-4
TGTGCCAGCTCAGGACTCACCGGGACTATCGTCGAGAATGAGCAGTTCTTC,CASSGLTGTIVENEQFF,TRBD2,NA,TRBV18,TRBJ2-1
TGTGCCATCAGCGGGGACACCGATAATTCACCCCTCCACTTT,CAISGDTDNSPLHF,NA,NA,TRBV10-3,TRBJ1-6
TGTGCCTGGAACCGGGGATGGACTGAAGCTTTCTTT,CAWNRGWTEAFF,NA,NA,TRBV30,TRBJ1-1
TGTGCCAGCAGAGAAATACCCGGGGTCCGCACCCTCCACTTT,CASREIPGVRTLHF,NA,NA,TRBV6-5,TRBJ1-6
TGTGCCAGCTCACCCCGGACTAGCGGGAACACAGATACGCAGTATTTT,CASSPRTSGNTDTQYF,TRBD2,NA,TRBV18,TRBJ2-3
TGTGCCAGCAGCTTAGGTAGCGGGGGGAAACTCACAGATACGCAGTATTTT,CASSLGSGGKLTDTQYF,TRBD2,NA,TRBV7-6,TRBJ2-3
TGCGCCAGCAGCCAATCCTGGGACAGGGCGGATGCGGACACTGAAGCTTTCTTT,CASSQSWDRADADTEAFF,TRBD1,few,TRBV4-1,TRBJ1-1
TGCGCCAGCATGCGCCCCGTACCGGGACAGACGAAACTCCGCACCGGGGAGCTGTTTTTT,CASMRPVPGQTKLRTGELFF,TRBD1,NA,TRBV5-1,TRBJ2-2
TGTGCCAGCAGTGGTCCCCCCGGGACTAGGTACAATGAGCAGTTCTTC,CASSGPPGTRYNEQFF,TRBD2,NA,TRBV2,TRBJ2-1
TGTGCCTGGGTTCGGACAGGGATAACTGAAGCTTTCTTT,CAWVRTGITEAFF,TRBD1,NA,TRBV30,TRBJ1-1